Listed below are T cell receptor beta chains from one sample, sequenced in a study of T-cell reconstitution after alpha-beta-depleted transplantation in children. TCRdb reanalysed the PCR reads using MiXCR and keeps one entry per CDR3 protein. The sample carries hundreds of thousands of distinct CDR3 sequences, over 10% recorded once. The sequencing used PBMCs, mostly from graft donor cells, collected 360 days after TCRalphabeta/CD19-depleted stem cell transplant. Receptor source: a male patient aged 10-17 years who had a stem cell transplant for acute myeloid leukemia, so the T cells may come from the graft donor. Both conserved end residues are part of each CDR3. D genes are given only for firm matches. A clone size is listed for some rows: how often the clone was seen (once, few, many), or a class if it is expanded.

clone size | J gene | D gene | V gene | CDR3 DNA | CDR3 protein
many | TRBJ2-2 | TRBD2 | TRBV6-5 | TGTGCCAGCAGTTTGGGCCCTAGCGGGACCTCGAACACCGGGGAGCTGTTTTTT | CASSLGPSGTSNTGELFF
. | TRBJ2-1 | TRBD2 | TRBV7-3 | TGTGCCAGCAGCCTAAACACCGGGACTAGCCCGAGCTCCTACAATGAGCAGTTCTTC | CASSLNTGTSPSSYNEQFF
. | TRBJ2-1 | TRBD2 | TRBV12-3/TRBV12-4 | TGTGCCAGCAGTTTAGCGCTTGGCCTAGCGGGGTACAATGAGCAGTTCTTC | CASSLALGLAGYNEQFF
. | TRBJ1-5 | . | TRBV20-1 | TGCAGTGCTTTAACGTGGGGGGCCGGCAATCAGCCCCAGCATTTT | CSALTWGAGNQPQHF
. | TRBJ1-4 | . | TRBV7-2 | TGTGCCAGCAGCCTCGGGGGGCCGACTAATGAAAAACTGTTTTTT | CASSLGGPTNEKLFF
few | TRBJ2-3 | . | TRBV29-1 | TGCAGCGTTGGCGGGTACCCAGGCACAGATACGCAGTATTTT | CSVGGYPGTDTQYF
few | TRBJ1-3 | . | TRBV18 | TGTGCCAGCTCACTACCAAAGGGGATATCTGGAAACACCATATATTTT | CASSLPKGISGNTIYF
many | TRBJ2-7 | TRBD1 | TRBV11-3 | TGTGCCAGCAGCCCAAGGACAGGAACTTACGAGCAGTACTTC | CASSPRTGTYEQYF
. | TRBJ2-5 | TRBD2 | TRBV24-1 | TGTGCCACCAGTGAGGGGGGACTAGCGGGCCCGGGGACCCAGTACTTC | CATSEGGLAGPGTQYF
many | TRBJ2-2 | . | TRBV7-2 | TGTGCCAGCAGCTTGGGGAACTCGAACACCGGGGAGCTGTTTTTT | CASSLGNSNTGELFF
. | TRBJ2-1 | TRBD2 | TRBV29-1 | TGCAGCGTTGCTCTAGCGGGAGAATTCTTC | CSVALAGEFF
. | TRBJ1-5 | . | TRBV4-2 | TGTGCCAGCAGCCGGTCCCGGGCAGGCCCCCAGCCCCAGCATTTT | CASSRSRAGPQPQHF
few | TRBJ1-5 | TRBD1 | TRBV28 | TGTGCCAGCAGTTCCCCGACAGGGGTAGGGAATCAGCCCCAGCATTTT | CASSSPTGVGNQPQHF
. | TRBJ2-1 | TRBD2 | TRBV6-2/TRBV6-3 | TGTGCCAGCAGTTACCCTACTGGCGGGGGGGCCCACAATGAGCAGTTCTTC | CASSYPTGGGAHNEQFF
many | TRBJ2-7 | TRBD2 | TRBV20-1 | TGCAGTGCCCCGCTACGGAGCGGGAGTATGTACGAGCAGTACTTC | CSAPLRSGSMYEQYF
few | TRBJ1-2 | . | TRBV15 | TGTGCCACCGGAGACAGTTCCTATGGCTACACCTTC | CATGDSSYGYTF
. | TRBJ2-7 | TRBD2 | TRBV3-1 | TGTGCCAGCAGCCAAGTGGCTAGCGGGAGGGCCTACGAGCAGTACTTC | CASSQVASGRAYEQYF
. | TRBJ2-1 | . | TRBV6-6 | TGTGCCTCCGTCGGACCGAGGAACAATGAGCAGTTCTTC | CASVGPRNNEQFF
many | TRBJ2-5 | . | TRBV2 | TGTGCCAGCAAGCAATTACAGGGACAAGAGACCCAGTACTTC | CASKQLQGQETQYF
many | TRBJ2-1 | TRBD2 | TRBV7-2 | TGTGCCAGCAGCTACGGACTAGCGGTCTCCTACAATGAGCAGTTCTTC | CASSYGLAVSYNEQFF
many | TRBJ2-7 | . | TRBV18 | TGTGCCAGCTCACCCGGGCGGCGCCCGCTAGGGACCGCTGAGTACTTC | CASSPGRRPLGTAEYF
many | TRBJ2-1 | . | TRBV27 | TGTGCCAGCAGTTTCCCCTCCCGGGATGAGCAGTTCTTC | CASSFPSRDEQFF
few | TRBJ2-6 | . | TRBV6-5 | TGTGCCAGCAGTTACCACCAGAGCTCTGGGGCCAACGTCCTGACTTTC | CASSYHQSSGANVLTF
few | TRBJ2-3 | TRBD2 | TRBV4-3 | TGCGCCAGCAGCCAAGATCGGGCTAGCGGGCCCGAGCGGTTT | CASSQDRASGPERF
. | TRBJ2-7 | TRBD2 | TRBV6-5 | TGTGCCAGCAGTTATCCGGGACTAGCGGATCACTACGAGCAGTACTTC | CASSYPGLADHYEQYF
few | TRBJ2-3 | . | TRBV10-3 | TGTGCCATCAGTGAAGTGGCGGTAGCCACAGATACGCAGTATTTT | CAISEVAVATDTQYF
. | TRBJ2-7 | . | TRBV7-2 | TGTGCCAGCAGCTCAGCCGGGACACCCCCCTACGAGCAGTACTTC | CASSSAGTPPYEQYF
few | TRBJ2-2 | . | TRBV4-2 | TGTGCCAGCAGCCAAACCCCGGGAGACACCGGGGAGCTGTTTTTT | CASSQTPGDTGELFF
few | TRBJ2-2 | . | TRBV7-2 | TGTGCCAGCAGCTTATATTCTGGCCCTCCCGAGACCGGGGAGCTGTTTTTT | CASSLYSGPPETGELFF
. | TRBJ2-7 | TRBD2 | TRBV12-3/TRBV12-4 | TGTGCCAGCAGTGATGGACTAGCGGGACCCCACGAGCAGTACTTC | CASSDGLAGPHEQYF
few | TRBJ1-6 | . | TRBV10-3 | TGTGCCATCAGTGATCCCGCAGGGGACTCACCCCTCCACTTT | CAISDPAGDSPLHF
few | TRBJ2-1 | . | TRBV29-1 | TGCAGCGTTGAGGGACTCTACAATGAGCAGTTCTTC | CSVEGLYNEQFF